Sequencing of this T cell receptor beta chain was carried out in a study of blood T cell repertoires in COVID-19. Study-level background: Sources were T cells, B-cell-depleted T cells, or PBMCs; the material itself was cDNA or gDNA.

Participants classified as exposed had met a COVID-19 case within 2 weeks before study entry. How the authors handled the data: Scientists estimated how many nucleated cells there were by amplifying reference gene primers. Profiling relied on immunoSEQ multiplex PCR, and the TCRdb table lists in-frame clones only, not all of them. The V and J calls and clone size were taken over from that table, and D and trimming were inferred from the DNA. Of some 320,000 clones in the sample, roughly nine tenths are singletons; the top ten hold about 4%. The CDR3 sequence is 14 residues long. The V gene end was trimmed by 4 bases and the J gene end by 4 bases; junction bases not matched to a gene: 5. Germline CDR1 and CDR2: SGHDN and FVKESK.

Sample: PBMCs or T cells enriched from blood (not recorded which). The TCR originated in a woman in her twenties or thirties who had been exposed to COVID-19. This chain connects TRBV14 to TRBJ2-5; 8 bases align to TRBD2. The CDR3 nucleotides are TGTGCCAGCAGCCCGCGGGGGGCATTAGAGACCCAGTACTTC. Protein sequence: CASSPRGALETQYF.